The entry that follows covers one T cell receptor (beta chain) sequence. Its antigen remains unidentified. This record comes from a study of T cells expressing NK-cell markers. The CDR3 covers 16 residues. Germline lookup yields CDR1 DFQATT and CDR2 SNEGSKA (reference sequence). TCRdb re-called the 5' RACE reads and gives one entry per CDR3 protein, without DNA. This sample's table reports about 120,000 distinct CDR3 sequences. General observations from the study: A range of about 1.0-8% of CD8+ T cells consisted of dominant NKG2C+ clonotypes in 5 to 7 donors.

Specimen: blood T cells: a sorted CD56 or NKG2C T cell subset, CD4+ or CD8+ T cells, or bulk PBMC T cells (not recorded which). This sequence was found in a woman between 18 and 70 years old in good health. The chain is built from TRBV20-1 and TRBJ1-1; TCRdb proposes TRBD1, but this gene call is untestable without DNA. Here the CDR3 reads CSARAHLQGTGTEAFF.